This T cell receptor beta chain is from a study of CD8 T cells in ankylosing spondylitis. Study-wide results and caveats: Roughly 8 highly homologous variants made up a TCR beta motif, and this motif appeared characteristic of ankylosing spondylitis blood.

TCRdb called the 5' RACE reads again in MiXCR, with one record for every CDR3 protein. The data show hundreds of thousands of distinct CDR3 sequences, with approximately 12% seen just once and over 6.5% held by the top ten. In this sample, this clonotype turned up once. Its cognate antigen is unknown. V shed 4 bases and J shed 6 bases, with 10 bases lying between them. The length of the CDR3 is 12 residues. Germline CDR1 reads ENHRY; CDR2 reads SYGVKD. The chain has TRBV10-3 and TRBJ2-7; TRBD1 is a possible D gene (5 bases). This TCR was recovered from a male donor with ankylosing spondylitis. Sequencing was performed on blood, either unsorted or a sorted T cell fraction (not recorded which). As DNA, the CDR3 is TGTGCCATCAGTGCAGGGCAGCTCGAGCAGTACTTC. Protein: CAISAGQLEQYF.